This entry is about one T cell receptor (beta chain). Its antigen remains unknown. This sample is part of a study of shared clonotypes between healthy human individuals. Study-wide findings and caveats: In four donors, roughly 5.2% of naive CD4 clonotypes appeared in common.

The CDR3 consists of 13 residues. V lost 4 bases and J 0 bases, leaving 7 bases between the germline ends. Germline assignment: CDR1 SNHLY and CDR2 FYNNEI. Replicate sorted-subset PCRs were loaded with around 200 ng DNA, about 30,000 T cell genomes. Using immunoSEQ multiplex PCR, the repertoire was profiled, and TCRdb retains in-frame clones only, with some absent. The table has 1,500,000 or so clones, 98% seen once. Naive CD4+ cells were CD45RA-selected; the remaining cells were memory. The clonotype comes from a man aged 30 to 39 in good health. The chain carries TRBV2 and TRBJ2-7; D may be TRBD1 (5 bases). Input material: naive CD4+ T cells sorted from blood. As for subset: CD45RA+ positively selected. CDR3 region: CASSADTSYEQYF. CDR3 sequence (DNA): TGTGCCAGCAGTGCGGACACCTCCTACGAGCAGTACTTC. The full variable domain, with the rest looked up from reference TRBV2 and TRBJ2-7, is EPEVTQTPSHQVTQMGQEVILRCVPISNHLYFYWYRQILGQKVEFLVSFYNNEISEKSEIFDDQFSVERPDGSNFTLKIRSTKLEDSAMYFCASSADTSYEQYFGPGTRLTVT.